This T cell receptor (beta chain) was identified in a study of kidney transplant recipient with SARS-CoV-2 infection. Each CDR3 protein gets one entry after TCRdb re-called the reads with MiXCR. The sample yields approximately 250,000 distinct CDR3 sequences, about 30% seen once. The CDR3 length is 15 residues. Germline lookup yields CDR1 SGHRS and CDR2 YFSETQ. Trimming cost V 1 base and J 4 bases, with 14 bases left between them. This clonotype was seen at least ten times. The source is a young adult male patient who had COVID-19 and was a kidney transplant recipient. The graft donor may be the source of some T cells. The chain is built from TRBV5-1 and TRBJ1-2, with D uncertain. Specimen: a blood sample, collected at baseline and on day 111 from a kidney transplant recipient. The CDR3: CASSLRDKSFYGYTF. CDR3 coding DNA: TGCGCCAGCAGCTTGCGGGATAAAAGTTTCTATGGCTACACCTTC.